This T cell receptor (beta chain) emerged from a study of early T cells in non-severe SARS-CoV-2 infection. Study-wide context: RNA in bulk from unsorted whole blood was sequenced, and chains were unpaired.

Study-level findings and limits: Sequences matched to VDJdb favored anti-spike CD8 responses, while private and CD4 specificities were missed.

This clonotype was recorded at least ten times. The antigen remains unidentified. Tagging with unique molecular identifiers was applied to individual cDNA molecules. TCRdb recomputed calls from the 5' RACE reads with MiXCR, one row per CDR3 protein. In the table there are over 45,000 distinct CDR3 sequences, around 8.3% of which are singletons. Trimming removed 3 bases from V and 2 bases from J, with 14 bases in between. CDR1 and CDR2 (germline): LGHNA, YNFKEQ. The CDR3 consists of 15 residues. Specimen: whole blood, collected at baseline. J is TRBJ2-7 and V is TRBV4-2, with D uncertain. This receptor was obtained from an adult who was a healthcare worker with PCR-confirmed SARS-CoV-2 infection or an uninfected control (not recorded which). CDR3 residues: CASSQSSLGTYEQYF. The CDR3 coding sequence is TGTGCCAGCAGCCAGTCTTCTTTAGGGACCTACGAGCAGTACTTC.